The T cell receptor beta chain described here comes from a study of blood T cell repertoires in COVID-19. Assay: immunoSEQ multiplex PCR; the TCRdb copy retains only in-frame clones and omits some. The table includes some 200,000 clones, 94% detected once. Trimming removed 0 bases at V and 9 bases at J, with 10 bases between. Per the germline V gene, CDR1 is SEHNR and CDR2 is FQNEAQ (reference sequence). The length of the CDR3 is 13 residues. This clone occurred once. This receptor was obtained from a man aged 25-45 years with COVID-19, enrolled during active disease. This chain uses TRBV7-9 with TRBJ2-3; possibly TRBD2 for D (5 bases). The sample was peripheral blood. CDR3 region: CASSLAPGRTQYF. CDR3 DNA: TGTGCCAGCAGCTTAGCACCGGGAAGGACGCAGTATTTT.